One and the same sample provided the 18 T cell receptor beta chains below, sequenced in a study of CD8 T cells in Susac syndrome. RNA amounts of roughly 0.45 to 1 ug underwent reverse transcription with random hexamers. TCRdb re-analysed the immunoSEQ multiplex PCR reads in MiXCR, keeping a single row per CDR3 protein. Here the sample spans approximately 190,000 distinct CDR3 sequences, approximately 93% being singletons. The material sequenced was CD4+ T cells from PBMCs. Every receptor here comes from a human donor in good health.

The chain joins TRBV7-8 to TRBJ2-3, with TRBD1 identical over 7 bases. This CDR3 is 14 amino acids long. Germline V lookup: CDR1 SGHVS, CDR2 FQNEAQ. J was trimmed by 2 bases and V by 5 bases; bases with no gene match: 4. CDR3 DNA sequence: TGTGCCAGCAGCCCCAGGGGGATCACAGATACGCAGTATTTT. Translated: CASSPRGITDTQYF.

The CDR3 bases are TGTGCCAGCAGCTCTCATGGCACTGAAGCTTTCTTT. Encoded protein: CASSSHGTEAFF. The chain is built from TRBV7-2 and TRBJ1-1; the D is unclear. The germline V gene encodes CDR1 SGHTA and CDR2 FQGNSA. The CDR3 is 12 residues long. V dropped 4 bases and J dropped 4 bases, with 7 bases sitting between them.

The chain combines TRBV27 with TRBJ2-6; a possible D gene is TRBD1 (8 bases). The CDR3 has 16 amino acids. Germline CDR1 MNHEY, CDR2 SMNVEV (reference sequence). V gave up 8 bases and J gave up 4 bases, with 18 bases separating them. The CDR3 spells CASVGQAGRGANVLTF. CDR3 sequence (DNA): TGTGCCAGCGTGGGACAGGCCGGGAGGGGGGCCAACGTCCTGACTTTC.

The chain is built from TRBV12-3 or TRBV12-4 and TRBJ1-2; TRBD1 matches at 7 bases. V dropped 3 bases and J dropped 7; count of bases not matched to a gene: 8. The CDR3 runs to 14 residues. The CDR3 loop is CASSLVKGARGYTF. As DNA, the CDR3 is TGTGCCAGCAGTTTGGTGAAGGGGGCGCGTGGCTACACCTTC.

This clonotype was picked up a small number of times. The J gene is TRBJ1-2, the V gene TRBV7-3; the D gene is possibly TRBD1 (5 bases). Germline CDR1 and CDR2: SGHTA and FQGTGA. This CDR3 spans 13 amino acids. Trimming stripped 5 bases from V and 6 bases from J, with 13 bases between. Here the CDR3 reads CASSITGQNGYTF. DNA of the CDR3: TGTGCCAGCAGCATCACCGGACAAAATGGCTACACCTTC. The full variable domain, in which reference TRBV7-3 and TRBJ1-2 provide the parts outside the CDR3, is GAGVSQTPSNKVTEKGKYVELRCDPISGHTALYWYRQSLGQGPEFLIYFQGTGAADDSGLPNDRFFAVRPEGSVSTLKIQRTERGDSAVYLCASSITGQNGYTFGSGTRLTVV.

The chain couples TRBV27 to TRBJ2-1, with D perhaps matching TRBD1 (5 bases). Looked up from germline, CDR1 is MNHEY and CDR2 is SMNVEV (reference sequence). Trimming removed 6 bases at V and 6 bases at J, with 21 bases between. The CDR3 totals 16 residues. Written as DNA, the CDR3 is TGTGCCAGCAGGGATCCTCCGGGCCCCACAGGCAATGAGCAGTTCTTC. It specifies CASRDPPGPTGNEQFF.

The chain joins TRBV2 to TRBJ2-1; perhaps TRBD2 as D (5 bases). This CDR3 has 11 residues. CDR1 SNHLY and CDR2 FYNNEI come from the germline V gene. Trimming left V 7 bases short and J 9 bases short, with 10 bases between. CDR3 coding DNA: TGTGCCAGCAATCAGAGGGCTGAGCAGTTCTTC. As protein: CASNQRAEQFF.

The CDR3 spells CASSSQAPTGHQETQYF. DNA for the CDR3: TGTGCCAGCAGCTCCCAAGCGCCGACAGGGCACCAAGAGACCCAGTACTTC. The V call is TRBV7-9, the J call TRBJ2-5; 7 bases line up with TRBD1. J lost 0 bases, V lost 4 bases, and 11 bases had no gene match. Per germline, CDR1 SEHNR and CDR2 FQNEAQ (reference sequence). There are 17 residues in the CDR3.

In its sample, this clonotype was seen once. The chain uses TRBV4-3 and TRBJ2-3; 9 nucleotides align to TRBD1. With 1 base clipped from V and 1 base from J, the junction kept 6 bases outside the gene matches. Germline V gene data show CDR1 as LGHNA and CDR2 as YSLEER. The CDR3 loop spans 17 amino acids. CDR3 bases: TGCGCCAGCAGCCAAGGGGGACAGGGTCTGGGCACAGATACGCAGTATTTT. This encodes CASSQGGQGLGTDTQYF.

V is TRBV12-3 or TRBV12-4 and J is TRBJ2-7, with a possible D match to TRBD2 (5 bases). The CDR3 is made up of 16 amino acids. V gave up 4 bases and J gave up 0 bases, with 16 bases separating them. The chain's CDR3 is CASSSTRSRSSYEQYF. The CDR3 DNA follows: TGTGCCAGCAGTTCCACTAGATCAAGGAGCTCCTACGAGCAGTACTTC.

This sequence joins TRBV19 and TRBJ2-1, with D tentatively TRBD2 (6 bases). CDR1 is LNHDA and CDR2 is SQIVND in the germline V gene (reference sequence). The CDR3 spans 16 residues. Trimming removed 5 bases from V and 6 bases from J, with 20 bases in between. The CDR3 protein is CASSFEAGGYVNEQFF. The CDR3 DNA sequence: TGTGCCAGTAGTTTCGAGGCTGGGGGGTACGTCAATGAGCAGTTCTTC. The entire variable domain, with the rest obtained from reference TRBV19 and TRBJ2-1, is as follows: DGGITQSPKYLFRKEGQNVTLSCEQNLNHDAMYWYRQDPGQGLRLIYYSQIVNDFQKGDIAEGYSVSREKKESFPLTVTSAQKNPTAFYLCASSFEAGGYVNEQFFGPGTRLTVL.

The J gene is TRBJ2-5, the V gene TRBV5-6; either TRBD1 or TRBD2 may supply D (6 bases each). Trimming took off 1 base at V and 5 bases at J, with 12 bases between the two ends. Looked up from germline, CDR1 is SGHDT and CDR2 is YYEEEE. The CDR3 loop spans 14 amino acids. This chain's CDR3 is CASSLPGAGETQYF. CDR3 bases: TGTGCCAGCAGCTTGCCGGGGGCAGGGGAGACCCAGTACTTC.

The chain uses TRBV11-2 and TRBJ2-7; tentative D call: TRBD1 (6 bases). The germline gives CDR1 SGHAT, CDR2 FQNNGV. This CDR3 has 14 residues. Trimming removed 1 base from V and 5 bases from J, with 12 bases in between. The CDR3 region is CASSLAGTPHEQYV. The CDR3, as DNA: TGTGCCAGCAGCTTAGCCGGGACACCCCACGAGCAGTACGTC.

The CDR3 DNA sequence: TGTGCCAGCAGCTTAGGACAGACCGGCGGCTACACCTTC. Translation: CASSLGQTGGYTF. This chain joins TRBV7-9 and TRBJ1-2; perhaps TRBD1 as D (5 bases). There are 13 residues in the CDR3. The ends were cut back, 1 base at V and 8 bases at J, with 11 bases in the middle. From germline, CDR1 is SEHNR and CDR2 FQNEAQ (reference sequence). The variable domain in full, with the rest retrieved from reference TRBV7-9 and TRBJ1-2, is DTGVSQNPRHKITKRGQNVTFRCDPISEHNRLYWYRQTLGQGPEFLTYFQNEAQLEKSRLLSDRFSAERPKGSFSTLEIQRTEQGDSAMYLCASSLGQTGGYTFGSGTRLTVV.

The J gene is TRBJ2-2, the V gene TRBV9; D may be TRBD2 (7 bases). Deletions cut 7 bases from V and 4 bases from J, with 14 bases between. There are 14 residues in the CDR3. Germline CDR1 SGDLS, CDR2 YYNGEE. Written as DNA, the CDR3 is TGTGCCAGCGCGCGGGGGCACGGCACCGGGGAGCTGTTTTTT. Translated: CASARGHGTGELFF.

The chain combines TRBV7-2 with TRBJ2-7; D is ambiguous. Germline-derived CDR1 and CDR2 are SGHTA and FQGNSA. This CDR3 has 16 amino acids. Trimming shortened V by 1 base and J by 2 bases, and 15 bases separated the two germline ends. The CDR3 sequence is CASSLEVARVTYEQYF. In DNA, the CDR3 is TGTGCCAGCAGCTTAGAAGTCGCACGCGTGACCTACGAGCAGTACTTC.

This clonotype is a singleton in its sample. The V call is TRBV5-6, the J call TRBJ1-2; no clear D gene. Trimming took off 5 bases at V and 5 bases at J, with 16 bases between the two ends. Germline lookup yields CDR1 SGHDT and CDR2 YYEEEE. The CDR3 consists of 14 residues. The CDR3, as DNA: TGTGCCAGCAGACTACCGGGATTGGGGTATGGCTACACCTTC. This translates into CASRLPGLGYGYTF.

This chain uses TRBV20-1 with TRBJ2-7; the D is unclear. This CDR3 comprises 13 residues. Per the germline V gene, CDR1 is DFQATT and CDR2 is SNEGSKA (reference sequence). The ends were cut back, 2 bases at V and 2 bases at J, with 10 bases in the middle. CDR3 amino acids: CSARKDGTYEQYV. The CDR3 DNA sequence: TGCAGTGCTAGAAAGGACGGAACCTACGAGCAGTACGTC.